This TCR beta chain originates from a study of blood T cell repertoires in COVID-19. Study at large: From T cells, B-cell-depleted T cells, or PBMCs came the material, which was cDNA or gDNA.

This CDR3 has 17 residues. V trimming: 5 bases; J trimming: 0 bases; junction bases outside the gene matches: 6. CDR1 is LNHDA and CDR2 is SQIVND in the germline V gene (reference sequence). In the authors' methods: The assay estimated nucleated cells by amplifying reference gene primers. Sequencing was performed with immunoSEQ multiplex PCR; in TCRdb, only in-frame clones are kept and a portion is missing. D and trimming come from the DNA, and the V and J calls and clone size come from that table. The sample holds around 250,000 clones, 75% to 90% seen once. Participants were aged roughly 18 to 89 years, lived in about 26 US areas, and enrolled virtually. Participant reports of clinical history set cohort assignment.

Sequencing input: PBMCs or T cells enriched from blood (not recorded which). The chain carries TRBV19 and TRBJ2-1, with TRBD2 identical over 11 bases. The TCR originated in a woman aged 25 to 39 with acute COVID-19. Here the CDR3 reads CASSSGLAVSSYNEQFF. In nucleotides, the CDR3 is TGTGCCAGTAGTTCGGGACTAGCGGTAAGCTCCTACAATGAGCAGTTCTTC.